The following is a T cell receptor (beta chain) sequence with its context. The antigen remains unidentified. The sample comes from a study of blood T cells in healthy people across ages. Findings of the study overall: Significant beta diversity loss was already apparent by age approximately 40, declining roughly linearly.

A J-beta primer mix and a sample-barcoded 5' primer were used in a second PCR of roughly 7 to 12 cycles. One entry per CDR3 protein, called by TCRdb with MiXCR from the 5' RACE reads. The table records approximately 2,000,000 distinct CDR3 sequences, roughly two fifths of them present only once. Peripheral blood samples of around 9.8 milliliters were drawn from each donor. Per sample, no less than 5 micrograms of total RNA were extracted. Germline CDR1 reads DFQATT; CDR2 reads SNEGSKA (reference sequence). V was cut by 4 bases and J by 4 bases, with 2 bases left in between. The CDR3 contains 11 residues.

Material: blood. This receptor was identified in a human donor in good health. The chain joins TRBV20-1 to TRBJ1-6; D is unclear. The CDR3 loop is CSATYNSPLHF. CDR3 coding DNA: TGCAGTGCTACTTATAATTCACCCCTCCACTTT.